The 30 T cell receptor beta chains listed next were all sequenced from one sample in a study of T cell changes during pregnancy in multiple sclerosis (dated by TCRdb to the late 2010s). Libraries came from the immunoSEQ multiplex PCR assay. TCRdb holds this immuneACCESS table with in-frame rearrangements only. Some clones are missing; in checked studies, unresolved V genes explain under half, and the rest has no known cause. Across this sample there are approximately 89,000 clones, with 94% seen only once. The top ten hold more than 1.5% of the sample. The sample was peripheral blood, taken after pregnancy. Receptors originate from a female donor in good health, enrolled as a control in a pregnancy study.

This rearrangement joins TRBV5-1 to TRBJ2-7; the D gene is possibly TRBD2 (6 bases). Germline values: CDR1 SGHRS, CDR2 YFSETQ. The V and J ends lost 0 bases and 0 bases respectively, with 10 bases between them. This CDR3 spans 15 amino acids. The CDR3 coding sequence is TGCGCCAGCAGCTTGGAGGGACTTGACTCCTACGAGCAGTACTTC. This codes for CASSLEGLDSYEQYF.

The rearrangement uses TRBV19 and TRBJ1-1; a possible D gene is TRBD1 (6 bases). Trimming took 7 bases from V and 6 from J, leaving 15 bases between them. Germline V gene lookup returns CDR1 LNHDA and CDR2 SQIVND (reference sequence). The CDR3 loop spans 13 amino acids. CDR3 protein: CASKQGYWAEAFF. CDR3 nucleotides: TGTGCCAGTAAGCAGGGGTATTGGGCTGAAGCTTTCTTT.

The chain joins TRBV30 to TRBJ2-5; possible D gene TRBD1, 6 bases. The CDR3 runs to 12 residues. Trimming left V 5 bases short and J 4 bases short, with 11 bases between. Germline CDR1 GTSNPN, CDR2 SVGIG (reference sequence). The CDR3 is CAWGSDRETQYF. In DNA form, the CDR3 reads TGTGCCTGGGGTTCGGACAGAGAGACCCAGTACTTC.

The CDR3 DNA reads as TGCGCCAGCAGCTGGGGACAAACTTCGAACACCGGGGAGCTGTTTTTT. It specifies CASSWGQTSNTGELFF. This chain joins TRBV5-1 and TRBJ2-2, with D possibly matching TRBD1 (6 bases). Germline CDR1 SGHRS, CDR2 YFSETQ. The CDR3 has 16 amino acids. The V end was cut by 3 bases, the J end by 0 bases, with 12 bases between. The variable domain in full, completed from reference TRBV5-1 and TRBJ2-2, reads KAGVTQTPRYLIKTRGQQVTLSCSPISGHRSVSWYQQTPGQGLQFLFEYFSETQRNKGNFPGRFSGRQFSNSRSEMNVSTLELGDSALYLCASSWGQTSNTGELFFGEGSRLTVL.

The V and J genes are TRBV7-2 and TRBJ2-1; D is possibly TRBD2 (5 bases). The CDR3 is 12 amino acids. V lost 3 bases and J 8 bases, leaving 8 bases between the germline ends. Germline assignment: CDR1 SGHTA and CDR2 FQGNSA. CDR3 bases: TGTGCCAGCAGCTTTAGCGTCGATGAGCAGTTCTTC. Translating it yields CASSFSVDEQFF.

The rearrangement uses TRBV2 and TRBJ2-2; possibly TRBD2 for D (6 bases). Germline V gene data show CDR1 as SNHLY and CDR2 as FYNNEI. V lost 5 bases and J lost 4, with 14 bases in between. The CDR3 sequence is 15 residues long. CDR3 region: CASSPTSRFTGELFF. CDR3 in DNA: TGTGCCAGCAGTCCGACTAGTCGTTTCACCGGGGAGCTGTTTTTT.

V is TRBV10-3 and J is TRBJ2-1; TRBD2 agrees at 9 bases. The CDR3 length is 13 residues. V was clipped by 9 bases and J by 4 bases; unmatched bases: 4. Germline V lookup: CDR1 ENHRY, CDR2 SYGVKD. The CDR3: CAIWTSEYNEQFF. The CDR3 DNA reads as TGTGCCATATGGACTAGCGAGTACAATGAGCAGTTCTTC.

The chain uses TRBV11-2 and TRBJ2-7, with TRBD2 matching over 9 bases. Germline trimming cut 3 bases from V and 2 bases from J; bases unmatched to any gene: 2. Germline loops: CDR1 SGHAT, CDR2 FQNNGV. This CDR3 has 14 amino acids. The chain's CDR3 is CASSFASGTYEQYF. DNA for the CDR3: TGTGCCAGCAGCTTCGCTAGCGGGACCTACGAGCAGTACTTC.

The chain is built from TRBV6-6 and TRBJ2-2; 7 bases are shared with TRBD1. With 2 bases clipped from V and 1 base from J, the junction kept 1 base outside the gene matches. Per the germline V gene, CDR1 is MNHNY and CDR2 is SVGAGI (reference sequence). This CDR3 region has 15 residues. CDR3 amino acids: CASSYRTGNTGELFF. DNA for the CDR3: TGTGCCAGCAGTTACAGGACAGGGAACACCGGGGAGCTGTTTTTT.

V usage is TRBV6-1 and J usage is TRBJ1-5; TRBD1 matches 12 bases. Germline assignment: CDR1 MNHNS and CDR2 SASEGT. With V trimmed by 5 bases and J by 6 bases, 5 bases remained unmatched. This CDR3 has 15 residues. CDR3 in amino acids: CASSSRDRGLQPQHF. The CDR3 region has the DNA TGTGCCAGCAGTAGCCGGGACAGGGGGCTTCAGCCCCAGCATTTT.

J is TRBJ1-2 and V is TRBV28; no reliable D call. Per the germline V gene, CDR1 is MDHEN and CDR2 is SYDVKM. This CDR3 region has 13 residues. Trimming stripped 6 bases from V and 1 base from J, with 9 bases between. CDR3 loop: CASRGGDNYGYTF. CDR3 bases: TGTGCCAGCAGGGGAGGAGATAACTATGGCTACACCTTC.

The rearrangement links TRBV2 to TRBJ2-5; perhaps TRBD1 as D (5 bases). Trimming stripped 5 bases from V and 5 bases from J, with 15 bases between. Germline loops: CDR1 SNHLY, CDR2 FYNNEI. CDR3 length equals 14 residues. CDR3 DNA: TGTGCCAGCAGTCCCAGGGTTCGGTTGGAGACCCAGTACTTC. Translation: CASSPRVRLETQYF.

V is TRBV7-2 and J is TRBJ2-7; D possibly corresponds to TRBD2 (5 bases). This CDR3 has 13 residues. Per the germline V gene, CDR1 is SGHTA and CDR2 is FQGNSA. V was trimmed by 9 bases and J by 3 bases, leaving 15 bases between them. CDR3 in amino acids: CASAEPGVYEQYF. CDR3 nucleotide sequence: TGTGCCAGTGCGGAGCCCGGGGTCTACGAGCAGTACTTC.

The CDR3 is CASSLGSQGYEQYF. In DNA form, the CDR3 reads TGTGCCAGCAGCTTGGGGTCCCAGGGATACGAGCAGTACTTC. V is TRBV5-4 and J is TRBJ2-7, with D perhaps matching TRBD1 (5 bases). The CDR3 runs to 14 residues. The V end lost 0 bases, the J end lost 4 bases, and 11 bases lay between the germline ends. Per germline, CDR1 SGHNT and CDR2 YYREEE (reference sequence).

The chain uses TRBV5-1 and TRBJ2-5; no firm D call. V shed 4 bases and J shed 1 base, with 8 bases lying between them. Germline V CDR1 and CDR2: SGHRS, YFSETQ. This CDR3 has 13 amino acids. CDR3 amino acids: CASSKSSQETQYF. The CDR3 DNA sequence: TGCGCCAGCAGCAAATCTAGCCAAGAGACCCAGTACTTC.

The V gene is TRBV5-1, the J gene TRBJ2-3; 12 bases align to TRBD2. CDR1 is SGHRS, CDR2 YFSETQ, per germline. The CDR3 sequence is 17 residues long. Trimming removed 4 bases from V and 2 bases from J; junction bases left unmatched: 8. CDR3 region: CASSASGRAIITDTQYF. Written as DNA, the CDR3 is TGCGCCAGCAGCGCTAGCGGGAGGGCCATTATCACAGATACGCAGTATTTT.

The chain is built from TRBV5-1 and TRBJ1-5; D gene unclear. Germline assignment: CDR1 SGHRS and CDR2 YFSETQ. Trimming pared 4 bases from V and 2 bases from J, leaving 10 bases between. This CDR3 has 14 amino acids. This CDR3 reads CASSPSVGNQPQHF. As DNA, the CDR3 is TGCGCCAGCAGCCCATCAGTTGGCAATCAGCCCCAGCATTTT.

J is TRBJ2-1 and V is TRBV6-1, with TRBD2 matching over 7 bases. The V gene's germline CDR1 is MNHNS and CDR2 SASEGT. Trimming at V came to 1 base and at J to 12 bases, leaving 9 bases not matched to a gene. CDR3 size: 14 residues. The CDR3 region has the DNA TGTGCCAGCAGTGAAGGTAACCGGCGGGAGAGGCAGTTCTTC. Protein product: CASSEGNRRERQFF.

The chain employs TRBV5-1 and TRBJ2-3; no definite D call. Per germline, CDR1 SGHRS and CDR2 YFSETQ. The V end lost 0 bases, the J end lost 7 bases, and 21 bases lay between the germline ends. The CDR3 extends over 17 amino acids. CDR3 loop: CASSLVGGDGFMHTQYF. CDR3 bases: TGCGCCAGCAGCTTGGTAGGTGGAGACGGATTCATGCATACGCAGTATTTT.

The gene calls are TRBV25-1 and TRBJ2-3, with TRBD2 matching over 7 bases. Trimming at V came to 4 bases and at J to 1 base, leaving 2 bases not matched to a gene. Germline assignment: CDR1 MGHDK and CDR2 SYGVNS. The CDR3 extends over 14 amino acids. CDR3 amino acids: CASSAAGGTDTQYF. CDR3 in DNA: TGTGCCAGCAGTGCTGCGGGAGGCACAGATACGCAGTATTTT.

The chain couples TRBV29-1 to TRBJ1-1; D is ambiguous. V was cut by 4 bases and J by 0 bases, with 6 bases left in between. Germline V CDR1 and CDR2: SQVTM, ANQGSEA. The CDR3 loop spans 12 amino acids. This chain's CDR3 is CSVVRVNTEAFF. Written as DNA, the CDR3 is TGCAGCGTTGTCCGCGTGAACACTGAAGCTTTCTTT. The entire variable domain, with the rest obtained from reference TRBV29-1 and TRBJ1-1, is as follows: SAVISQKPSRDICQRGTSLTIQCQVDSQVTMMFWYRQQPGQSLTLIATANQGSEATYESGFVIDKFPISRPNLTFSTLTVSNMSPEDSSIYLCSVVRVNTEAFFGQGTRLTVV.

This clone was seen once. The CDR3 DNA reads as TGTGCCATCAGTGATTTAAGGACAAGGTCGGGCTATGGCTACACCTTC. This gives the protein CAISDLRTRSGYGYTF. The chain combines TRBV10-3 with TRBJ1-2; TRBD1 might be the D (5 bases). CDR1 ENHRY and CDR2 SYGVKD come from the germline V gene. This CDR3 has 16 residues. V gave up 3 bases and J gave up 4 bases, with 18 bases separating them.

The chain uses TRBV1 and TRBJ2-2; the D call TRBD2 from the table was never checked on the DNA. TRBV1 is a listed pseudogene. The CDR3 loop spans 18 amino acids. DNA of the CDR3: TGCACCAGCACCTCGGGACTAGCGGGGGAGGGGAACACCGGGGAGCTGTTTTTT. Its translation is CTSTSGLAGEGNTGELFF.

This rearrangement joins TRBV9 to TRBJ2-2; TRBD2 aligns across 10 bases. Germline CDR1 SGDLS, CDR2 YYNGEE. CDR3 length: 16 residues. Trimming at V came to 0 bases and at J to 4 bases, leaving 3 bases not matched to a gene. CDR3 in DNA: TGTGCCAGCAGCGTAGAGAGCGGGAGGGGCACCGGGGAGCTGTTTTTT. Protein product: CASSVESGRGTGELFF.

This rearrangement joins TRBV6-1 to TRBJ2-1, with a tentative D call TRBD2 (5 bases). The CDR3 extends over 15 amino acids. Germline V gene lookup returns CDR1 MNHNS and CDR2 SASEGT. V was shortened by 2 bases and J by 7 bases, with 15 bases between the two germline ends. Here the CDR3 DNA reads TGTGCCAGCAGTGAAACTAGAACAGTTCATAATGAGCAGTTCTTC. As protein: CASSETRTVHNEQFF.

The V and J genes are TRBV5-5 and TRBJ2-7, with 9 bases matching TRBD2. The CDR3 is made up of 16 amino acids. Germline CDR1 and CDR2: SGHKS and YYEKEE (reference sequence). The ends lost 1 base at V and 1 base at J; junction bases unmatched: 6. CDR3 loop: CASSLQWTSASYEQYF. Written as DNA, the CDR3 is TGTGCCAGCAGCTTGCAATGGACTAGCGCTTCCTACGAGCAGTACTTC. The whole variable domain, remainder taken from reference TRBV5-5 and TRBJ2-7, is DAGVTQSPTHLIKTRGQQVTLRCSPISGHKSVSWYQQVLGQGPQFIFQYYEKEERGRGNFPDRFSARQFPNYSSELNVNALLLGDSALYLCASSLQWTSASYEQYFGPGTRLTVT.

The V call is TRBV19, the J call TRBJ2-6, with D unresolved. CDR3 size: 15 residues. Germline V gene data show CDR1 as LNHDA and CDR2 as SQIVND (reference sequence). The V gene lost 6 bases and the J gene lost 2 bases, with 11 bases spanning the gap. As DNA, the CDR3 is TGTGCCAGTAGCGGGTTCATAACTGGGGCCAACGTCCTGACTTTC. Encoded protein: CASSGFITGANVLTF.

The rearrangement joins TRBV28 to TRBJ1-4, with D perhaps TRBD1 (6 bases). The length of the CDR3 is 14 residues. The ends were cut back, 5 bases at V and 8 bases at J, with 15 bases in the middle. The germline gives CDR1 MDHEN, CDR2 SYDVKM. The CDR3 is CASSANRAGEKLFF. In DNA, the CDR3 is TGTGCCAGCAGTGCTAACAGGGCCGGGGAAAAACTGTTTTTT.

The V call is TRBV7-9, the J call TRBJ2-7, with 8 bases identical to TRBD1. This CDR3 contains 13 residues. CDR1 and CDR2 (germline): SEHNR, FQNEAQ (reference sequence). V shed 4 bases and J 6 bases; nucleotides not matched to a gene: 5. The CDR3 loop is CASSSQGAPEQYF. The DNA of the CDR3 is TGTGCCAGCAGCTCGCAGGGGGCGCCCGAGCAGTACTTC. The full variable domain, with the rest looked up from reference TRBV7-9 and TRBJ2-7, is DTGVSQNPRHKITKRGQNVTFRCDPISEHNRLYWYRQTLGQGPEFLTYFQNEAQLEKSRLLSDRFSAERPKGSFSTLEIQRTEQGDSAMYLCASSSQGAPEQYFGPGTRLTVT.

V usage is TRBV19 and J usage is TRBJ2-1; weak D call: TRBD1 (5 bases). CDR3 length: 13 residues. Trimming pared 6 bases from V and 7 bases from J, leaving 13 bases between. Germline CDR1 LNHDA, CDR2 SQIVND (reference sequence). DNA of the CDR3: TGTGCCAGTAGGAACTTAGGGGTAAATGAGCAGTTCTTC. It yields the protein CASRNLGVNEQFF.